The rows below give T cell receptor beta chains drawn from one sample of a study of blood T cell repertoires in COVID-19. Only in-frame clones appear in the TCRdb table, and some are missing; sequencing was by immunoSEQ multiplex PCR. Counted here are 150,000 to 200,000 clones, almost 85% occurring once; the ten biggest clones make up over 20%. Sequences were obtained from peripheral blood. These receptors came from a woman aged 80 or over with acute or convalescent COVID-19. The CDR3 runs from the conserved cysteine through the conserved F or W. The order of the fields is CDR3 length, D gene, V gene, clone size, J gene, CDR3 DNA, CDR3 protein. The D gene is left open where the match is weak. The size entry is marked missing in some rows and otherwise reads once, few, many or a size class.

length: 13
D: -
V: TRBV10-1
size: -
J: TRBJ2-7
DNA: TGCGCCAGCAGTGAAGGACTATCCTACGAGCAGTACTTC
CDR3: CASSEGLSYEQYF

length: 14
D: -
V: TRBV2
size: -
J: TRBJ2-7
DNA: TGTGCCAGCACCCCCGGGACTGGACTCGGGGAGCAGTACTTC
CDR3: CASTPGTGLGEQYF

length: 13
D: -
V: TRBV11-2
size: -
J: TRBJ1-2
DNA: TGTGCCAGCAGCTCAAAGCAGGGGTATGGCTACACCTTC
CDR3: CASSSKQGYGYTF

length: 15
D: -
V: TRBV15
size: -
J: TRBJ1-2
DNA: TGTGCCACCAGCAGAGACACCCAGGGGAGCTATGGCTACACCTTC
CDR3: CATSRDTQGSYGYTF

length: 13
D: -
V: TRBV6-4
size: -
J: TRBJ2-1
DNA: TGTGCCAGCAGTGACATAGCCCAAAGTGAGCAGTTCTTC
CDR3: CASSDIAQSEQFF

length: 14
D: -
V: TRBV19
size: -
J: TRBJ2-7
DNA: TGTGCCAGTAGTCCTGCGGGGTTACGGGACGAGCAGTACTTC
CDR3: CASSPAGLRDEQYF

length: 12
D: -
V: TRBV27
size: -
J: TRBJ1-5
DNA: TGTGCCAGCAGTTCCTTAAATCAGCCCCAGCATTTT
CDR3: CASSSLNQPQHF

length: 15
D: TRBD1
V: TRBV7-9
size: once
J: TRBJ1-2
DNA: TGTGCCAGCAGCTTGCTTTCGGACAGGACCTATGGCTACACCTTC
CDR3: CASSLLSDRTYGYTF

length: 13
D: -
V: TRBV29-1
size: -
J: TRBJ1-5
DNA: TGCAGCGTGGGGGGAGGGGGCAATCAGCCCCAGCATTTT
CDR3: CSVGGGGNQPQHF

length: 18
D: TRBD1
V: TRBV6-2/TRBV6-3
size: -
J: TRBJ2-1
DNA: TGTGCCAGCAGTTACAACATCGACGGACAGGGGGCGGACGATGAGCAGTTCTTC
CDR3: CASSYNIDGQGADDEQFF

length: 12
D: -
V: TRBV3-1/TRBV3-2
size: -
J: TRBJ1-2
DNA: TGTGCCTCCCGGGATGACTCCTATGGCTACACCTTC
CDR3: CASRDDSYGYTF

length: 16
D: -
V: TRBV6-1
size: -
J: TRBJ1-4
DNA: TGTGCCAGCAGTGTCCCGCGGCCACAGGGTTACGAAAAACTGTTTTTT
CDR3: CASSVPRPQGYEKLFF

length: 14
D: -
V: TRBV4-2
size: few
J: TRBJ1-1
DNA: TGTGCCAGCAGCCAAGCCGGGTCTCCCACTGAAGCTTTCTTT
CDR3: CASSQAGSPTEAFF

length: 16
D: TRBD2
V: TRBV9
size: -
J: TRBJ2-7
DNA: TGTGCCAGCAGCCCGCGAGGACTAGCCAGCGGCCTCGAGCAGTACTTC
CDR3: CASSPRGLASGLEQYF

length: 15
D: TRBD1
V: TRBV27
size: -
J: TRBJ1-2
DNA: TGTGCCAGCAGTCCGGCCCCCGGGACAGGGAAAGGCTACACCTTC
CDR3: CASSPAPGTGKGYTF

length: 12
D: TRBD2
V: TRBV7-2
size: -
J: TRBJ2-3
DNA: TGTGCCAGCAGCTCACCGGGACTAGCTGATCATTTT
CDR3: CASSSPGLADHF

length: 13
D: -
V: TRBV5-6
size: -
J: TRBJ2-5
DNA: TGTGCCAGCAGCTTGCCAGGGGCAGAGACCCAGTACTTC
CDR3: CASSLPGAETQYF

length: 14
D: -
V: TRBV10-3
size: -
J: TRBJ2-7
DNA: TGTGCCATCAACCCACAGGGCCTAACCTACGAGCAGTACTTC
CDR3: CAINPQGLTYEQYF

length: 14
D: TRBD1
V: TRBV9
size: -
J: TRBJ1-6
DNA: TGTGCCAGCAGCGTCGGGACAGAGAATTCACCCCTCCACTTT
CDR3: CASSVGTENSPLHF

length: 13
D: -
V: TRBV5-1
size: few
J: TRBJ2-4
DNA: TGCGCCAGCAGCCAACCTCCCGCCGGGTCCCAGTACTTC
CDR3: CASSQPPAGSQYF